What follows are 22 T cell receptor beta chains derived from one specimen sequenced in a study of blood T cell repertoires in COVID-19. Here immunoSEQ multiplex PCR was the method, and the copy in TCRdb shows in-frame clones only, minus some. The repertoire has 35,000 to 45,000 clones, approximately 80% of them found once; the top ten carry about 2.1%. Material for sequencing was peripheral blood. Source of these receptors: a man aged 55 to 70 with active COVID-19.

This clone has just one count. V gene TRBV18 combines with J gene TRBJ2-4; 7 nucleotides agree with TRBD2. Germline CDR1 KGHSH, CDR2 LQKENI. J lost 1 base, V lost 0 bases, and 18 bases had no gene match. The CDR3 loop spans 21 amino acids. The CDR3 here is CASSPPDRGVCEPGAKNIQYF. The CDR3, as DNA: TGTGCCAGCTCACCACCGGATCGGGGGGTGTGTGAGCCGGGGGCCAAAAACATTCAGTACTTC.

In its sample, this clone was seen once. This rearrangement joins TRBV19 to TRBJ2-7; TRBD1 is a possible D gene (5 bases). CDR3 size: 12 residues. Between the trimmed V and J ends, which lost 4 bases and 5 bases, there was a span of 9 bases. Germline V lookup: CDR1 LNHDA, CDR2 SQIVND (reference sequence). CDR3 sequence: CASSNTGNEQYF. The DNA for the CDR3 is TGTGCCAGTAGTAACACAGGCAACGAGCAGTACTTC.

The rearrangement links TRBV7-2 to TRBJ1-5; D unresolved. V was pared by 4 bases and J by 0 bases, with 7 bases between. CDR1 is SGHTA, CDR2 FQGNSA, per germline. CDR3 length: 14 amino acids. The CDR3 sequence is CASSSFYSNQPQHF. The CDR3 DNA sequence: TGTGCCAGCAGCTCCTTTTATAGCAATCAGCCCCAGCATTTT.

The gene calls are TRBV5-6 and TRBJ2-1, with D tentatively TRBD1 (5 bases). From germline, CDR1 is SGHDT and CDR2 YYEEEE. Trimming removed 1 base at V and 3 bases at J, with 11 bases between. The CDR3 totals 15 residues. CDR3 sequence reads: CASSLYQGGYNEQFF. CDR3 in DNA: TGTGCCAGCAGCTTGTATCAGGGCGGCTACAATGAGCAGTTCTTC.

This clone was recorded a few times. The chain recombines TRBV2 with TRBJ2-4, with 9 positions matching TRBD1. The CDR3 extends over 16 amino acids. After removal of 6 bases from V and 7 bases from J, the junction contained 13 bases not matched to a gene. In germline, CDR1 is SNHLY, CDR2 FYNNEI. The CDR3 sequence: CASSPPGQGRWNIQYF. In DNA, the CDR3 is TGTGCCAGCAGCCCCCCGGGACAGGGAAGGTGGAACATTCAGTACTTC.

The CDR3 is CSGDTGNTDTQYF. The CDR3 coding sequence is TGCAGCGGGGATACAGGGAACACAGATACGCAGTATTTT. This rearrangement joins TRBV29-1 to TRBJ2-3; D is possibly TRBD1 (6 bases). The CDR3 contains 13 residues. Germline CDR1 reads SQVTM; CDR2 reads ANQGSEA. The V and J ends lost 7 bases and 2 bases respectively, with 13 bases between them.

The chain links TRBV14 to TRBJ2-3; D gene uncertain. CDR1 SGHDN and CDR2 FVKESK come from the germline V gene. Between the trimmed V and J ends, which lost 3 bases and 9 bases, there was a span of 16 bases. The CDR3 contains 14 residues. The CDR3 reads CASSHGQAFETQYF. In DNA, the CDR3 is TGTGCCAGCAGCCACGGTCAGGCCTTTGAGACGCAGTATTTT.

The rearrangement links TRBV2 to TRBJ2-6; D possibly corresponds to TRBD1 (6 bases). Trimming removed 6 bases from V and 0 bases from J, with 9 bases in between. CDR1 and CDR2 from the germline V gene are SNHLY and FYNNEI. The CDR3 is 15 amino acids. The CDR3 nucleotides read TGTGCCAGCAGGGAACAGGGCTCTGGGGCCAACGTCCTGACTTTC. It translates to CASREQGSGANVLTF.

V usage is TRBV27 and J usage is TRBJ2-6, with D possibly matching TRBD2 (5 bases). Trimming removed 6 bases from V and 0 bases from J, with 18 bases in between. Germline-derived CDR1 and CDR2 are MNHEY and SMNVEV (reference sequence). The CDR3 covers 18 residues. CDR3 DNA: TGTGCCAGCAGCCCGGGAAAACTGAATCCCTCTGGGGCCAACGTCCTGACTTTC. Translation: CASSPGKLNPSGANVLTF.

The chain carries TRBV5-1 and TRBJ2-3; TRBD2 matches at 9 bases. CDR3 length: 16 amino acids. The trim removed 0 bases at V and 2 bases at J, leaving 4 bases unmatched. CDR1 is SGHRS and CDR2 is YFSETQ in the germline V gene. The CDR3: CASSLVAGAPTDTQYF. The CDR3 coding sequence is TGCGCCAGCAGCTTGGTAGCGGGGGCGCCCACAGATACGCAGTATTTT. The full variable domain, with the rest looked up from reference TRBV5-1 and TRBJ2-3, is KAGVTQTPRYLIKTRGQQVTLSCSPISGHRSVSWYQQTPGQGLQFLFEYFSETQRNKGNFPGRFSGRQFSNSRSEMNVSTLELGDSALYLCASSLVAGAPTDTQYFGPGTRLTVL.

This clone was observed once. J is TRBJ2-1 and V is TRBV5-8; 8 positions match TRBD1. The CDR3 loop spans 15 amino acids. V trimming: 5 bases; J trimming: 0 bases; junction bases outside the gene matches: 4. CDR1 and CDR2 from the germline V gene are SGHTS and YDEGEE. The CDR3 DNA reads as TGTGCCAGCAGTCGGGACAGGAGCTCCTACAATGAGCAGTTCTTC. It is translated as CASSRDRSSYNEQFF.

V gene TRBV6-5 combines with J gene TRBJ2-5, with a possible D match to TRBD2 (5 bases). The CDR3 loop spans 15 amino acids. Per the germline V gene, CDR1 is MNHEY and CDR2 is SVGAGI. Deletions cut 0 bases from V and 5 bases from J, with 13 bases between. This CDR3 is CASSYSEVWKETQYF. In nucleotides, the CDR3 is TGTGCCAGCAGTTACTCGGAGGTTTGGAAGGAGACCCAGTACTTC.

The V and J genes are TRBV6-5 and TRBJ2-1; 8 bases fit TRBD2. Unmatched junction bases numbered 6, after V lost 4 bases and J lost 4 bases. CDR1 is MNHEY, CDR2 SVGAGI, per germline. This CDR3 contains 15 residues. CDR3 amino acids: CASSSTSGPYNEQFF. CDR3 nucleotides: TGTGCCAGCAGTTCAACTAGCGGCCCATACAATGAGCAGTTCTTC.

This chain links TRBV5-1 with TRBJ2-5; D call uncertain. Germline values: CDR1 SGHRS, CDR2 YFSETQ. The CDR3 has 13 residues. Trimming shortened V by 0 bases and J by 5 bases, and 8 bases separated the two germline ends. As DNA, the CDR3 is TGCGCCAGCAGCTTGGCCGACGGGGAGACCCAGTACTTC. Encoded protein: CASSLADGETQYF.

This clone was detected a few times. The genes are TRBV7-9 and TRBJ1-1, with D possibly TRBD1 on 6 matching bases. V was shortened by 3 bases and J by 10 bases, with 9 bases between the two germline ends. The germline gives CDR1 SEHNR, CDR2 FQNEAQ (reference sequence). This CDR3 has 11 amino acids. CDR3 DNA sequence: TGTGCCAGCAGCTTGGGGGGGCTAGCTTTCTTT. Its protein is CASSLGGLAFF.

The rearrangement links TRBV12-5 to TRBJ2-2, with 10 bases that match TRBD1. CDR1 LGHNT and CDR2 FRNRAP come from the germline V gene. The CDR3 covers 13 residues. With 6 bases clipped from V and 7 bases from J, the junction kept 2 bases outside the gene matches. CDR3 in amino acids: CASGGQGVGELFF. The CDR3 nucleotides are TGTGCTAGTGGCGGACAGGGGGTCGGGGAGCTGTTTTTT.

The chain is built from TRBV30 and TRBJ1-2; no clear D gene. The germline V and J ends were trimmed by 2 bases and 1 base, with 5 bases remaining between them. Per germline, CDR1 GTSNPN and CDR2 SVGIG (reference sequence). This CDR3 region has 12 residues. The DNA for the CDR3 is TGTGCCTGGAGTACCTATAACTATGGCTACACCTTC. Translating gives CAWSTYNYGYTF.

The chain links TRBV12-5 to TRBJ2-5, with D possibly TRBD2 on 6 matching bases. V was shortened by 1 base and J by 5 bases, with 11 bases between the two germline ends. CDR3 length: 14 residues. Germline lookup yields CDR1 LGHNT and CDR2 FRNRAP. The CDR3 DNA reads as TGTGCTAGTGGTTTGGACGGGGGACGGGAGACCCAGTACTTC. Its translation: CASGLDGGRETQYF.

This clone was seen a handful of times. CDR3 in amino acids: CASSSRTEGQETQYF. The DNA of the CDR3 is TGTGCCAGCAGCTCACGGACCGAGGGCCAAGAGACCCAGTACTTC. The V call is TRBV11-3, the J call TRBJ2-5; a possible D gene is TRBD2 (5 bases). CDR3 length: 15 amino acids. From germline, CDR1 is SGHNT and CDR2 YENEEA. Deletions cut 4 bases from V and 1 base from J, with 13 bases between.

V usage is TRBV4-3 and J usage is TRBJ1-1; D may be TRBD1 (6 bases). The CDR3 is made up of 14 amino acids. The germline CDR1 and CDR2 sequences are LGHNA and YSLEER. Between the trimmed V and J ends, which lost 0 bases and 5 bases, there was a span of 10 bases. The DNA for the CDR3 is TGCGCCAGCAGCCAAGATAACAGGGTGACTGAAGCTTTCTTT. This codes for CASSQDNRVTEAFF.

This chain joins TRBV2 and TRBJ2-7; D gene ambiguous. Germline V gene sequence: CDR1 SNHLY, CDR2 FYNNEI. CDR3 length: 11 amino acids. Between the trimmed V and J ends, which lost 3 bases and 3 bases, there was a span of 3 bases. The CDR3 region is CASSDSYEQYF. The CDR3 DNA sequence: TGTGCCAGCAGTGACAGCTACGAGCAGTACTTC.

The chain combines TRBV10-1 with TRBJ1-2; 8 bases are shared with TRBD1. Germline assignment: CDR1 WNHNN and CDR2 SYGVQD (reference sequence). J was trimmed by 0 bases and V by 7 bases; bases with no gene match: 10. The CDR3 runs 16 residues. CDR3 amino acids: CASTFGQGLANYGYTF. In DNA form, the CDR3 reads TGCGCCAGCACCTTCGGACAGGGCCTCGCTAACTATGGCTACACCTTC.